Listed below are T cell receptor beta chains from one sample, sequenced in a study of OX40 agonist ivuxolimab in advanced cancers. The protocol was immunoSEQ multiplex PCR, while the TCRdb copy is restricted to in-frame clones and leaves out a portion. The sample holds around 82,000 clones, around 88% seen once. The sequenced sample was CD4+ or CD8+ T cells sorted from blood, obtained in a trial of the OX40 agonist ivuxolimab. Every receptor here comes from an adult with an advanced solid tumor such as melanoma, head and neck, liver or kidney cancer. Both conserved end residues are part of each CDR3. The order of the fields is V gene, J gene, D gene, CDR3 protein. The D gene is left open where the match is weak.

TRBV5-6	TRBJ2-5	NA	CASSLAGTVQETQYF
TRBV5-1	TRBJ2-3	NA	CASSFDEPATDTQYF
TRBV7-7	TRBJ2-7	TRBD2	CASSLGLGGSGEQYF
TRBV29-1	TRBJ1-5	NA	CSVAGWRGEQVDNQPQHF
TRBV9	TRBJ2-5	NA	CASSVDGETQYF
TRBV10-3	TRBJ2-7	TRBD1	CAISSGQGSDEQYF
TRBV18	TRBJ2-3	NA	CASSSQGRTDTQYF
TRBV7-8	TRBJ2-1	TRBD2	CASSLGLESGSKRNEQFF
TRBV7-2	TRBJ2-7	TRBD2	CAILAGGPSAYEQYF
TRBV6-5	TRBJ1-2	TRBD1	CASRAGGYGYGYTF
TRBV29-1	TRBJ1-2	TRBD1	CSVGTGLLYGYTF
TRBV28	TRBJ2-7	NA	CASMEGSYEQYF
TRBV5-1	TRBJ2-1	TRBD1	CARVGQGGNEQFF
TRBV27	TRBJ2-5	NA	CASSYSWAGTQRNQETQYF
TRBV18	TRBJ2-1	NA	CASSPSTSGAGYNEQFF
TRBV29-1	TRBJ2-5	TRBD1	CSVRDRGLETQYF
TRBV6-5	TRBJ2-7	NA	CASLSDSYEQYF
TRBV7-2	TRBJ1-5	TRBD1	CASSRLQGVNQPQHF
TRBV4-2	TRBJ2-7	NA	CASSQDVASYEQYF
TRBV6-8	TRBJ2-3	TRBD2	CAGSGSGSPPQYF
TRBV9	TRBJ2-1	NA	CASSPRSSSYNEQFF
TRBV28	TRBJ2-2	NA	CASSLRVAWNTGELFF
TRBV11-1	TRBJ2-7	TRBD2	CASSLRAGGRLEQYF
TRBV29-1	TRBJ2-1	NA	CSVDVPAVTYNEQFF
TRBV11-3	TRBJ2-5	NA	CASSLDPTGLQETQYF
TRBV10-1	NA	NA	CASRQGRIEQYF
TRBV7-2	TRBJ2-4	TRBD2	CASSPRGLAGVQYF
TRBV7-3	TRBJ2-6	NA	CASSFLQGSGANVLTF
TRBV11-2	TRBJ2-5	NA	CASSLWPTVGQETQYF
TRBV19	TRBJ2-1	TRBD2	CASSIDDGSGRLNEQFF
TRBV30	TRBJ2-3	NA	CAWSVTRTVRADTQYF
TRBV7-3	TRBJ2-1	NA	CASSLSGATYNEQFF
TRBV30	TRBJ1-5	NA	CAWSLGGDSNQPQHF
TRBV15	TRBJ1-5	NA	CATSRDSSGGQPQHF
TRBV27	TRBJ1-1	NA	CASSLSWVNTEAFF
TRBV28	TRBJ1-1	NA	CASISAGAWAFF
TRBV28	TRBJ1-2	TRBD1	CASSLYRGYGYTF